Listed here are 13 T cell receptor beta chains from one sample, sequenced in a study of technical replicates of blood from a few donors (dated by TCRdb to between 2016 and 2019). Library preparation employed the immunoSEQ multiplex PCR assay. TCRdb's version of the immuneACCESS table is confined to in-frame rearrangements and falls short of the full clone set. An unresolved V gene accounts for under half of the shortfall where checked; the remainder is of unknown origin. The sample has 73,000 or so clones on record, 91% of them singletons. The ten largest clonotypes hold 0.2% to 0.25% of the sample. The sequencing input was T cells isolated from PBMCs. The receptors stem from a human donor in good health.

The V and J genes are TRBV28 and TRBJ2-3; 7 bases agree with TRBD2. V gave up 5 bases and J gave up 3 bases; unmatched junction bases: 11. CDR1 is MDHEN and CDR2 is SYDVKM in the germline V gene. This CDR3 region has 16 residues. CDR3 region: CASSGSSGDVTDTQYF. The CDR3 bases are TGTGCCAGCAGTGGCTCTAGCGGAGACGTGACAGATACGCAGTATTTT.

The genes are TRBV27 and TRBJ1-5, with D unresolved. Germline assignment: CDR1 MNHEY and CDR2 SMNVEV (reference sequence). The length of the CDR3 is 14 residues. V gave up 3 bases and J gave up 10 bases, with 16 bases separating them. The CDR3 DNA sequence: TGTGCCAGCAGTTTCGGTCCGGGTACGGAACCCCAGCATTTT. The encoded protein is CASSFGPGTEPQHF.

V gene TRBV6-1 combines with J gene TRBJ2-7; D remains unclear. Germline-derived CDR1 and CDR2 are MNHNS and SASEGT. The V end was cut by 3 bases, the J end by 4 bases, with 10 bases between. The CDR3 totals 13 residues. The CDR3 loop reads CASSETLFYEQYF. CDR3 bases: TGTGCCAGCAGTGAGACATTATTTTACGAGCAGTACTTC.

Written as DNA, the CDR3 is TGTGCCAGCAGCTTAACTAGTGGCCATAACACTGAAGCTTTCTTT. It specifies CASSLTSGHNTEAFF. The chain recombines TRBV7-2 with TRBJ1-1; D gene ambiguous. The CDR3 extends over 15 amino acids. With 2 bases removed from V and 2 bases from J, the gap between germline ends came to 12 bases. Germline V lookup: CDR1 SGHTA, CDR2 FQGNSA.

The rearrangement joins TRBV7-2 to TRBJ1-2, with 9 bases identical to TRBD1. Trimming at V came to 3 bases and at J to 9 bases, leaving 11 bases not matched to a gene. The CDR3 totals 15 residues. Per the germline V gene, CDR1 is SGHTA and CDR2 is FQGNSA. CDR3 nucleotide sequence: TGTGCCAGCAGCTTTTCCGGACAGGGGTATGGGAGCTACACCTTC. Translated, it gives CASSFSGQGYGSYTF.

This clone was seen only once. The chain couples TRBV10-2 to TRBJ2-1; the D gene is possibly TRBD2 (6 bases). The CDR3 totals 12 residues. CDR1 is WSHSY and CDR2 is SAAADI in the germline V gene. Trimming left V 8 bases short and J 2 bases short, with 7 bases between. The CDR3 sequence is CASGRTYNEQFF. CDR3 nucleotides: TGCGCCAGCGGGAGGACCTACAATGAGCAGTTCTTC.

The CDR3 loop is CASSPRQHEQYF. DNA for the CDR3: TGTGCCAGCAGCCCACGACAGCACGAGCAGTACTTC. The rearrangement joins TRBV14 to TRBJ2-7, with TRBD1 as a possible D gene (5 bases). CDR1 is SGHDN and CDR2 is FVKESK in the germline V gene. This CDR3 comprises 12 residues. V was trimmed by 4 bases and J by 5 bases, leaving 9 bases between them.

The chain couples TRBV11-2 to TRBJ1-6; 12 bases are a match to TRBD1. The junction had 8 bases not matched to a gene; V was cut back by 4 bases and J by 1 base. The germline gives CDR1 SGHAT, CDR2 FQNNGV. The CDR3 has 19 residues. CDR3 DNA sequence: TGTGCCAGCAGCTCCCACGGGACAGGGGGCGGTTCCTATAATTCACCCCTCCACTTT. Translating it yields CASSSHGTGGGSYNSPLHF.

The chain employs TRBV28 and TRBJ2-7, with D possibly matching TRBD1 (7 bases). The CDR3 sequence is 15 residues long. Trimming took off 3 bases at V and 6 bases at J, with 18 bases between the two ends. CDR1 and CDR2 (germline): MDHEN, SYDVKM. The CDR3 loop is CASSLFQGGLFEQYF. The CDR3 nucleotides read TGTGCCAGCAGTTTGTTTCAGGGGGGCCTATTCGAGCAGTACTTC.

The chain carries TRBV7-9 and TRBJ1-1, with 7 bases lining up with TRBD1. With 8 bases clipped from V and 0 bases from J, the junction kept 0 bases outside the gene matches. Germline V gene data show CDR1 as SEHNR and CDR2 as FQNEAQ (reference sequence). The CDR3 has 12 amino acids. DNA for the CDR3: TGTGCCAGCGACAGGGTGAACACTGAAGCTTTCTTT. This encodes CASDRVNTEAFF. The variable domain in full, completed from reference TRBV7-9 and TRBJ1-1, reads DTGVSQNPRHKITKRGQNVTFRCDPISEHNRLYWYRQTLGQGPEFLTYFQNEAQLEKSRLLSDRFSAERPKGSFSTLEIQRTEQGDSAMYLCASDRVNTEAFFGQGTRLTVV.

The chain is built from TRBV6-5 and TRBJ2-7, with a weak D call TRBD1 (6 bases). V gave up 6 bases and J gave up 1 base, with 13 bases separating them. This CDR3 comprises 14 residues. Germline V lookup: CDR1 MNHEY, CDR2 SVGAGI. Here the CDR3 DNA reads TGTGCCAGCAGAGTCAGGGGATCTTCCTACGAGCAGTACTTC. This sequence encodes CASRVRGSSYEQYF.

The chain couples TRBV10-3 to TRBJ1-1, with D perhaps TRBD1 (6 bases). The CDR3 is 13 residues long. Trimming cost V 4 bases and J 1 base, with 7 bases left between them. Germline V gives CDR1 ENHRY, CDR2 SYGVKD. The CDR3 loop reads CAISGQANTEAFF. In DNA form, the CDR3 reads TGTGCCATCAGTGGACAGGCGAACACTGAAGCTTTCTTT.

The chain has TRBV11-2 and TRBJ2-7; TRBD2 matches at 15 bases. CDR1 is SGHAT and CDR2 is FQNNGV in the germline V gene. J gave up 2 bases and V 2 bases, and 10 bases lay outside the gene matches. The CDR3 sequence is 19 residues long. CDR3 loop: CASSLQPGLAGGHPYEQYF. CDR3 sequence (DNA): TGTGCCAGCAGCTTACAACCGGGACTAGCGGGGGGACATCCCTACGAGCAGTACTTC.